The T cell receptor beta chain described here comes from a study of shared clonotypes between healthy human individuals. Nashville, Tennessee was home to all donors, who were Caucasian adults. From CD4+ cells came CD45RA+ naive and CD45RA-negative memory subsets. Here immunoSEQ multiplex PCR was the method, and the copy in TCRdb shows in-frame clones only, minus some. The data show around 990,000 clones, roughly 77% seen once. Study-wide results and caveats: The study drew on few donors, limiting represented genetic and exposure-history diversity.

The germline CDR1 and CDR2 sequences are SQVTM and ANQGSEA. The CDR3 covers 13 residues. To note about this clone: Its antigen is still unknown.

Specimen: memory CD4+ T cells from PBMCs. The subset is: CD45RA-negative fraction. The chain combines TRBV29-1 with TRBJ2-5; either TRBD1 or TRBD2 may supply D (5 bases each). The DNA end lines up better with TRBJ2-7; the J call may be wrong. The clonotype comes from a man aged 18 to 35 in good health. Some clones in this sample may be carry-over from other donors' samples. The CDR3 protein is CSVDGASTYEQYF. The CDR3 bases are TGCAGCGTGGACGGGGCCAGTACCTACGAGCAGTACTTC.